This TCR beta chain was recovered during a study of cytomegalovirus exposure and HLA in healthy donors. Study-wide points: Rare TCR sequences predominated, though certain public TCRs were found in many donors.

The CDR3 length is 13 residues. CDR1 LNHNV and CDR2 YYDKDF come from the germline V gene (reference sequence). Between the trimmed V and J ends, which lost 0 bases and 4 bases, there was a span of 5 bases. Sequenced by immunoSEQ multiplex PCR; TCRdb stores in-frame clones only, minus some. The data hold 250,000 to 350,000 clones, with over 75% observed a single time. A remark on this clone: Its antigen is still unknown.

Sequenced material: PBMCs. This clonotype was obtained from a man aged 30 to 39 in good health and CMV-seronegative. The rearrangement uses TRBV15 and TRBJ2-3; D not certain. CDR3 in DNA: TGTGCCACCAGCAGAGACCGCGCAGATACGCAGTATTTT. Encoded protein: CATSRDRADTQYF.